The source of this T cell receptor (beta chain) is a study of chemoradiotherapy in HPV16-positive cancers. Study overall: A couple of HPV16-positive patients' cells yielded candidate HPV-specific clones and common motifs. Whole-study findings and limits: For HPV16-positive patients, expanding HPV-responsive T cells associated with longer recurrence-free survival.

This CDR3 has 15 amino acids. V was pared by 0 bases and J by 4 bases, with 13 bases between. Germline V gene lookup returns CDR1 SGDLS and CDR2 YYNGEE. TCRdb's table, derived via immunoSEQ multiplex PCR, lists solely in-frame clones and lacks some. The sample contains more than 1,000 clones, about four fifths of which appear only once. With regard to this clone: Its specificity is not known.

The chain has TRBV9 and TRBJ1-2; tentative D call: TRBD1 (5 bases). The sequencing used tumor tissue, collected from a patient who underwent chemoradiotherapy. The sequence came from a human donor with HPV-associated anogenital cancer. The CDR3 is CASSVVARRGYGYTF. The CDR3 DNA sequence: TGTGCCAGCAGCGTAGTGGCAAGGAGGGGCTATGGCTACACCTTC.